This T cell receptor (beta chain) is from a study of regulatory T cells in long-lasting Graves disease. As to time point: persistent/refractory GD, antithyroid drugs over 5 years with positive TRAb. PBMC-derived RNA was used for the TCR library. This clonotype was recorded many times. V was shortened by 4 bases and J by 10 bases, with 20 bases between the two germline ends. The germline V gene encodes CDR1 SNHLY and CDR2 FYNNEI. The CDR3 sequence is 15 residues long. TCR beta libraries were built with iRepertoire HTBI primers and Arm-PCR of CDR3 regions. TCRdb passed the multiplex PCR reads through MiXCR, listing each CDR3 protein once. There are approximately 440,000 distinct CDR3 sequences in the sample; 20% to 25% occur only once, and about a quarter lies in the top ten.

This clonotype was sampled from a female donor with Graves disease. Sequenced here: peripheral blood mononuclear cells (PBMCs), sampled when the disease was refractory, from a patient treated with antithyroid drugs. V and J are TRBV2 and TRBJ1-5, with TRBD1 as a possible D gene (6 bases). The CDR3 sequence is CASSVGQGHAAPQHF. DNA for the CDR3: TGTGCCAGCAGTGTTGGGCAGGGGCACGCGGCCCCCCAGCATTTT.